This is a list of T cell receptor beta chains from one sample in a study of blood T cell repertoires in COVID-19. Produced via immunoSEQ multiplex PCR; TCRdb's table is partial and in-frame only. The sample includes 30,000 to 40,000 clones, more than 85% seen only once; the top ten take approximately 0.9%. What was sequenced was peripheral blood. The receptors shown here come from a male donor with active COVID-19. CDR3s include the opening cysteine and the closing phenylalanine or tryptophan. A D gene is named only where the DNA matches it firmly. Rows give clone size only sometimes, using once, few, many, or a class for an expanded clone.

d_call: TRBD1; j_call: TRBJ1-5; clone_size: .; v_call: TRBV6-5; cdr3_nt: TGTGCCAGCAGCACAGGGGATCGGCAGCCCCAGCATTTT; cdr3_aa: CASSTGDRQPQHF
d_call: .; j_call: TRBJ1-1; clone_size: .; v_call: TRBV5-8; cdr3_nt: TGTGCCAGCAGCCCTATCGCCTTCAGGGGTGGCACTGAAGCTTTCTTT; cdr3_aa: CASSPIAFRGGTEAFF
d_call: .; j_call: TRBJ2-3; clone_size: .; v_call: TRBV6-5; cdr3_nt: TGTGCCAGCAGTTACTCGATCAGGGGTGGAACAGATACGCAGTATTTT; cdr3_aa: CASSYSIRGGTDTQYF
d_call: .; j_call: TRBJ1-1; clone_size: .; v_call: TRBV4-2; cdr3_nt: TGTGCCAGCAGCCAAGCCCCCCGATCCGAACTGGTCGCTGAAGCTTTCTTT; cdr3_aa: CASSQAPRSELVAEAFF
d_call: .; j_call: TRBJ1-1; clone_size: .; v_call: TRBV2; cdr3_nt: TGTGCCAGCGAGCGCGGGGAAGGGACTGAAGCTTTCTTT; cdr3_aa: CASERGEGTEAFF
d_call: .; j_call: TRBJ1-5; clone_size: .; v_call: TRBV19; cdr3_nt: TGTGCCAGTAGTAATTATCAGGTTCAAGATCAGCCCCAGCATTTT; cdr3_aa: CASSNYQVQDQPQHF
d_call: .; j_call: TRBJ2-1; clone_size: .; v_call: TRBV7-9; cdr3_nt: TGTGCCAGCAGCCCGACATGGGGGGGCTTTTGGGATGAGCAGTTCTTC; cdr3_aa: CASSPTWGGFWDEQFF
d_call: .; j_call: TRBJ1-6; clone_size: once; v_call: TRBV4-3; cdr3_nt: TGCGCCAGCAGCCAAGGGAGGAGTTATAATTCACCCCTCCACTTT; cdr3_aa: CASSQGRSYNSPLHF
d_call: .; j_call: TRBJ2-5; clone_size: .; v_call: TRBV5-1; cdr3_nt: TGCGCCAGCAGCCGGCAGGACAAAGAGACCCAGTACTTC; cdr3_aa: CASSRQDKETQYF
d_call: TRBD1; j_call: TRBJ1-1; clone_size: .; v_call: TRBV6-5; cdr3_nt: TGTGCCAGCAGATCAAGGACAGGCCCTGAGGCTGAAGCTTTCTTT; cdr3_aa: CASRSRTGPEAEAFF
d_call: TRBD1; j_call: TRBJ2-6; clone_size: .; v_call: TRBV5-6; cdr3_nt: TGTGCCAGCAGCTTGGTAGGGGGCTCAGGGGCCAACGTCCTGACTTTC; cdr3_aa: CASSLVGGSGANVLTF
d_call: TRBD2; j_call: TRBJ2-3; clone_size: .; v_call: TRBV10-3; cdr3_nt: TGTGCCATCAGTGACTGGGCGCGGGGGGTCACAGATACGCAGTATTTT; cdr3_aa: CAISDWARGVTDTQYF
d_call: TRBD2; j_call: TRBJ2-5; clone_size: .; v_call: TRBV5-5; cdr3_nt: TGTGCCAGCAGCTCTAGTCTACTAGCGGGGGGACAGACCCAGTACTTC; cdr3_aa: CASSSSLLAGGQTQYF
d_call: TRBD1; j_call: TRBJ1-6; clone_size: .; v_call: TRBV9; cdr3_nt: TGTGCCAGCAGCCTCGGGACAGCCAATTCACCCCTCCACTTT; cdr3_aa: CASSLGTANSPLHF
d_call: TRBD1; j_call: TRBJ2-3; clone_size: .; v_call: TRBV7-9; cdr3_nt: TGTGCCAGCAGCCGACAGGGAAGTACAGATACGCAGTATTTT; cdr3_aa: CASSRQGSTDTQYF
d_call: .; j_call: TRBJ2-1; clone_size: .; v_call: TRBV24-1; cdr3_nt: TGTGCCACCAGTGACCTGGGGGCTTGCTTCTTC; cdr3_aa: CATSDLGACFF
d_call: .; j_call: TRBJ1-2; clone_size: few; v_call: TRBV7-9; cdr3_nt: TGTGCCAGCAGCGGCTATGGACAGCGGGGCTACACCTTC; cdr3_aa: CASSGYGQRGYTF
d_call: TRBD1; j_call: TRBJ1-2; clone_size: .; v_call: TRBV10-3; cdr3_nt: TGTGCCATCAGTGCCCCCGGGACAGCCTATGGCTACACCTTC; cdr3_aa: CAISAPGTAYGYTF
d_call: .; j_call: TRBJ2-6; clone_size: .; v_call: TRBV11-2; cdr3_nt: TGTGCCAGCAGCGAGAGGCCTGGGTCTGGGGCCAACGTCCTGACTTTC; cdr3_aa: CASSERPGSGANVLTF
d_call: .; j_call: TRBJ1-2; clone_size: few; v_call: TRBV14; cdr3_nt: TGTGCCAGCAGCCAAGTAGCCAGTAACTATGGCTACACCTTC; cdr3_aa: CASSQVASNYGYTF
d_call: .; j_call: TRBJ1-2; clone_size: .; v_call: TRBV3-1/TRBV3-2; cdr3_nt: TGTGCCAGCAGCCAGCAGGGAAACTATGGCTACACCTTC; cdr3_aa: CASSQQGNYGYTF
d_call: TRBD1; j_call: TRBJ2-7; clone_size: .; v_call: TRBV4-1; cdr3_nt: TGCGCCAGCAGCCATCCTTCCGGGACAGTCCTCTCTGAGCAGTACTTC; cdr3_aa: CASSHPSGTVLSEQYF
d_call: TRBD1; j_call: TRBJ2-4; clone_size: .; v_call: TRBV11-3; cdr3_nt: TGTGCCAGCAGCCCCCTGGACAGGGGGCTAAAGGAAAACATTCAGTACTTC; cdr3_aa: CASSPLDRGLKENIQYF
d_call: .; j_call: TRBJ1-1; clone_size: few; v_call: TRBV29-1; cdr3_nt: TGCAGCGTCGACCCCCACGGCGGGCGGACTGAAGCTTTCTTT; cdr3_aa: CSVDPHGGRTEAFF
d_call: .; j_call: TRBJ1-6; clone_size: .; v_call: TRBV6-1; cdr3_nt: TGTGCCAGCAGTGATCGGCGAGGCTATAATTCACCCCTCCACTTT; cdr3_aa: CASSDRRGYNSPLHF
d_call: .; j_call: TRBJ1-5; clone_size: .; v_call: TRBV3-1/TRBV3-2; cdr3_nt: TGTGCCAGCAGCCAAGATCCAAGGGGCGGCGGCAATCAGCCCCAGCATTTT; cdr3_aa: CASSQDPRGGGNQPQHF
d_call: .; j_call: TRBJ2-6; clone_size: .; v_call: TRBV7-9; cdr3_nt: TGTGCCAGCAGCTCGGGATGGGGCGGGATCTCTGGGGCCAACGTCCTGACTTTC; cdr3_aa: CASSSGWGGISGANVLTF